The 24 T cell receptor beta chains below come from one sample, sequenced in a study of human T cells and chemical hapten exposure. TCRdb redid the calling of the RACE reads with MiXCR, one entry per CDR3 protein. The data hold some 40,000 distinct CDR3 sequences, with 3.7% observed a single time. As to time point: healthy volunteer bleed at 6 weeks. Whole blood, unfractionated, served as the material for total RNA extraction. Sample: whole blood. All receptors derive from a human donor in good health. Some clones in this sample may be carry-over from other donors' samples.

V usage is TRBV12-3 or TRBV12-4 and J usage is TRBJ1-5, with TRBD1 identical over 7 bases. The junction had 11 bases not matched to a gene; V was cut back by 2 bases and J by 7 bases. This CDR3 region has 16 residues. The CDR3 spells CASSLRLTGTHQPQHF. Written as DNA, the CDR3 is TGTGCCAGCAGTTTAAGGCTGACAGGGACCCACCAGCCCCAGCATTTT.

This clonotype has a count of ten or more. The J gene is TRBJ2-3, the V gene TRBV27, with 7 positions matching TRBD1. The CDR3 runs to 16 residues. V lost 3 bases, J lost 0 bases, and 6 bases stayed unmatched. Germline CDR1 MNHEY, CDR2 SMNVEV (reference sequence). CDR3 region: CASSFIGTDSTDTQYF. CDR3 in DNA: TGTGCCAGCAGTTTCATAGGGACAGATAGCACAGATACGCAGTATTTT.

This clonotype was seen just once. Possible read error: a much larger clone is one base away. The chain uses TRBV28 and TRBJ2-3, with 8 bases that match TRBD2. The V gene's germline CDR1 is MDHEN and CDR2 SYDVKM. The CDR3 consists of 16 residues. CDR3 residues: CASSTFTGRGTDMQYF. The CDR3 nucleotides read TGTGCCAGCAGTACCTTTACCGGGAGGGGCACAGATATGCAGTATTTT.

This clonotype was counted between two and nine times. The chain links TRBV5-1 to TRBJ2-5; no firm D call. V lost 0 bases and J lost 4, with 10 bases in between. The CDR3 has 14 residues. Germline assignment: CDR1 SGHRS and CDR2 YFSETQ. The CDR3 DNA reads as TGCGCCAGCAGCTTGGGTACGGGTAGAGAGACCCAGTACTTC. Amino acid sequence: CASSLGTGRETQYF.

This clonotype was seen a handful of times. The chain has TRBV7-2 and TRBJ1-1; the D is unclear. Germline CDR1 reads SGHTA; CDR2 reads FQGNSA. Trimming stripped 1 base from V and 3 bases from J, with 12 bases between. The CDR3 is made up of 15 amino acids. CDR3: CASSLEVGGYTEAFF. Written as DNA, the CDR3 is TGTGCCAGCAGCTTAGAAGTGGGCGGCTACACTGAAGCTTTCTTT.

This clonotype was detected only once. A junction end diverges from the germline sequence, so it may reflect a read error. The CDR3: CANSPGPQETQYF. The CDR3 coding sequence is TGCGCCAACAGCCCGGGACCCCAAGAGACCCAGTACTTC. The chain links TRBV5-1 to TRBJ2-5; either TRBD1 or TRBD2 may fit D (5 bases each). Germline CDR1 is SGHRS and CDR2 is YFSETQ. There are 13 residues in the CDR3.

In its sample, this clonotype was seen many times. The gene calls are TRBV27 and TRBJ2-3, with 8 bases identical to TRBD2. Germline V lookup: CDR1 MNHEY, CDR2 SMNVEV (reference sequence). The V and J ends lost 3 bases and 5 bases, in that order; junction bases with no gene match: 16. This CDR3 region has 18 residues. The CDR3 bases are TGTGCCAGCAGTTTTCTCCCCTCCGCGGGAGGATTGGAAGATACGCAGTATTTT. It specifies CASSFLPSAGGLEDTQYF.

As regards this clonotype: A much larger clone lies one base from this, so it may be a read error. The rearrangement uses TRBV10-3 and TRBJ1-2; D might be TRBD1 (5 bases). The CDR3 consists of 12 residues. Germline CDR1 reads ENHRY; CDR2 reads SYGVKD. Trimming left V 5 bases short and J 8 bases short, with 12 bases between. The CDR3 nucleotides read TGTGCCATCAGTACGGGGGTGAGGGGCTACACCTTC. Translated: CAISTGVRGYTF.

This chain connects TRBV27 to TRBJ1-5; D is perhaps TRBD1 (5 bases). The CDR3 length is 16 residues. CDR1 and CDR2 (germline): MNHEY, SMNVEV (reference sequence). The germline V and J ends were trimmed by 3 bases and 1 base, with 13 bases remaining between them. DNA for the CDR3: TGTGCCAGCAGTTTTTTTGGGGGAAGCAGCAATCAGCCCCAGCATTTT. Amino acid sequence: CASSFFGGSSNQPQHF.

This clonotype was seen at least ten times. The junction and the germline gene differ at one end; a read error may be behind it. V and J are TRBV28 and TRBJ2-7; D ambiguous. The CDR3 runs 10 residues. Germline V CDR1 and CDR2: MDHEN, SYDVKM. CDR3 region: CASRLYEQYF. The CDR3, as DNA: TGTGCCAGCAGATTATACGAGCAGTACTTC.

This clonotype was seen repeatedly, ten times or more. The chain links TRBV5-8 to TRBJ2-7; TRBD2 matches 7 bases. J gave up 2 bases and V 4 bases, and 3 bases lay outside the gene matches. The CDR3 loop spans 13 amino acids. Germline assignment: CDR1 SGHTS and CDR2 YDEGEE. DNA of the CDR3: TGTGCCAGCAGCCTAGCGGTAACCTACGAGCAGTACTTC. It translates to CASSLAVTYEQYF.

This clonotype was counted ten times or more. The rearrangement joins TRBV28 to TRBJ2-3; 8 bases line up with TRBD2. The V segment lost 4 bases and the J segment 0 bases; nucleotides outside the gene matches: 3. The germline V gene encodes CDR1 MDHEN and CDR2 SYDVKM. The CDR3 consists of 15 residues. The CDR3 protein is CASSSIAGSTDTQYF. CDR3 bases: TGTGCCAGCAGTTCAATAGCGGGGAGCACAGATACGCAGTATTTT.

The chain employs TRBV7-9 and TRBJ2-1, with D possibly TRBD1 on 5 matching bases. The germline V gene has CDR1 SEHNR and CDR2 FQNEAQ (reference sequence). The CDR3 length is 17 residues. V was clipped by 5 bases and J by 2 bases, with 19 bases between them. The CDR3 region is CASSQYGQTATYNEQFF. Here the CDR3 DNA reads TGTGCCAGCAGCCAGTATGGACAAACCGCTACCTACAATGAGCAGTTCTTC.

This clonotype was detected many times. This chain uses TRBV28 with TRBJ2-6, with TRBD1 as a possible D gene (6 bases). V lost 3 bases, J lost 2 bases, and 11 bases lay in between. The CDR3 length is 16 residues. CDR1 and CDR2 (germline): MDHEN, SYDVKM. CDR3 sequence: CASSFGRGTGANVLTF. CDR3 in DNA: TGTGCCAGCAGTTTTGGCAGGGGAACTGGGGCCAACGTCCTGACTTTC.

The chain links TRBV4-1 to TRBJ2-3, with TRBD2 identical over 8 bases. The V gene's germline CDR1 is MGHRA and CDR2 YSYEKL. V lost 4 bases to trimming and J lost 2 bases; unmatched junction nucleotides: 5. The CDR3 is 15 residues long. The CDR3 protein is CASSLTAGVTDTQYF. Written as DNA, the CDR3 is TGCGCCAGCAGCCTTACAGCGGGGGTCACAGATACGCAGTATTTT.

This clonotype was observed many times. The V call is TRBV10-3, the J call TRBJ2-7; D assignment may be TRBD1 or TRBD2 (5 bases each). The CDR3 is made up of 11 amino acids. Trimming cost V 6 bases and J 5 bases, with 8 bases left between them. Per germline, CDR1 ENHRY and CDR2 SYGVKD. CDR3 sequence reads: CAIRGEHEQYF. In nucleotides, the CDR3 is TGTGCCATCAGGGGGGAGCACGAGCAGTACTTC.

This clonotype was seen a handful of times. This rearrangement joins TRBV4-1 to TRBJ1-3, with TRBD1 identical over 8 bases. V shed 1 base and J 5 bases; nucleotides not matched to a gene: 1. In germline, CDR1 is MGHRA, CDR2 YSYEKL. The CDR3 loop spans 14 amino acids. The CDR3 loop reads CASSQGTGRNTIYF. In nucleotides, the CDR3 is TGCGCCAGCAGCCAAGGGACAGGGAGAAACACCATATATTTT.

Here the CDR3 DNA reads TGTGCCAGCTCACTATCCCGGGGTGAAGCTTTCTTT. This translates into CASSLSRGEAFF. The V and J genes are TRBV18 and TRBJ1-1; D is uncertain. Germline V gene sequence: CDR1 KGHSH, CDR2 LQKENI. The CDR3 has 12 residues. Between the trimmed V and J ends, which lost 4 bases and 7 bases, there was a span of 10 bases.

In this sample, this clonotype turned up many times. The chain has TRBV19 and TRBJ1-3, with TRBD1 identical over 10 bases. There are 15 residues in the CDR3. V lost 6 bases to trimming and J lost 2 bases; unmatched junction nucleotides: 4. In germline, CDR1 is LNHDA, CDR2 SQIVND (reference sequence). The CDR3 DNA reads TGTGCCAGTAGCCGGGACAGGGGCACTGGAAACACCATATATTTT. Translated: CASSRDRGTGNTIYF.

This clonotype was picked up many times. V is TRBV20-1 and J is TRBJ1-6, with D unresolved. Germline V gives CDR1 DFQATT, CDR2 SNEGSKA (reference sequence). V was pared by 0 bases and J by 0 bases, with 15 bases between. This CDR3 contains 18 residues. CDR3 residues: CSARDSSGSSSYNSPLHF. CDR3 DNA: TGCAGTGCTAGAGATTCCTCAGGCAGTAGCTCCTATAATTCACCCCTCCACTTT.

This clonotype showed up many times. The chain couples TRBV24-1 to TRBJ2-1; a weak D match, TRBD2 (5 bases). From germline, CDR1 is KGHDR and CDR2 SFDVKD. The germline V and J ends were trimmed by 1 base and 13 bases, with 13 bases remaining between them. The CDR3 contains 13 residues. The CDR3 reads CATSDFSGFGQFF. CDR3 coding DNA: TGTGCCACCAGTGATTTTTCGGGGTTCGGCCAGTTCTTC.

This clonotype has at least ten counts. This chain uses TRBV29-1 with TRBJ2-1, with D possibly matching TRBD2 (5 bases). Germline CDR1 SQVTM, CDR2 ANQGSEA. V was cut by 3 bases and J by 6 bases, with 15 bases left in between. The CDR3 covers 14 residues. Written as DNA, the CDR3 is TGCAGCGTTGACGGCACCGGAGGTCTCAATGAGCAGTTCTTC. Residues: CSVDGTGGLNEQFF.

This clonotype was counted at least ten times. The chain has TRBV6-1 and TRBJ2-1; 9 bases map to TRBD1. The CDR3 totals 16 residues. V dropped 4 bases and J dropped 4; count of bases not matched to a gene: 8. The germline CDR1 and CDR2 sequences are MNHNS and SASEGT. CDR3 loop: CASSALQGAPYNEQFF. Written as DNA, the CDR3 is TGTGCCAGCAGTGCCTTACAGGGGGCCCCTTACAATGAGCAGTTCTTC.

The chain joins TRBV20-1 to TRBJ1-2; possibly TRBD1 for D (6 bases). Germline-derived CDR1 and CDR2 are DFQATT and SNEGSKA (reference sequence). CDR3 size: 15 residues. V was pared by 1 base and J by 7 bases, with 19 bases between. The CDR3 region is CSARVSGAGAIGYTF. The CDR3, as DNA: TGCAGTGCTAGAGTTTCCGGTGCGGGGGCCATTGGCTACACCTTC.